This T cell receptor (beta chain) is from a study of human CD8 memory T cell subsets. Libraries targeted TCR beta using 5' RACE with UMIs. From its re-call of the 5' RACE reads, TCRdb lists each CDR3 protein once, without DNA. This table lists roughly 3,700 distinct CDR3 sequences. The CDR3 runs to 14 residues. Germline V gene lookup returns CDR1 SEHNR and CDR2 FQNEAQ (reference sequence). The J gene is TRBJ2-7, the V gene TRBV7-9; the D call from TCRdb, TRBD2, cannot be confirmed without DNA. This sequence originates from a human donor in good health. The source material was CD8+ effector memory T cells (TEM) sorted from PBMCs. The subset here: effector memory CD8 T cells, CCR7- CD45RO+ CD95+. CDR3 sequence reads: CASSLAEGRGEQYF.